This T cell receptor (beta chain) was obtained from a study of blood T cell repertoires in COVID-19. Study summary: Whether acute or convalescent, the COVID-19 samples came from the United States, Italy and Spain. T cells, B-cell-depleted T cells, or PBMCs supplied cDNA or gDNA.

Germline CDR1 and CDR2: MNHEY and SVGAGI. This CDR3 comprises 13 residues. Trimming cost V 6 bases and J 3 bases, with 8 bases left between them. How the authors handled the data: Using reference gene primer amplification, nucleated cell counts were estimated. The data were produced by immunoSEQ multiplex PCR, yet TCRdb's version contains in-frame clones alone and is incomplete. That table supplies the V and J calls and clone size; D and trimming were determined from the DNA. Counted here are approximately 200,000 clones, about 80% occurring once; the ten biggest clones make up 6% to 8%. The chain has TRBV6-5 and TRBJ2-2, with a possible D match to TRBD2 (5 bases). This clonotype originated in a human donor with acute or convalescent COVID-19. The donor label of this sample is uncertain. The sequencing sample was made of peripheral blood. Written as DNA, the CDR3 is TGTGCCAGCAGGACTATGTACACCGGGGAGCTGTTTTTT. Translated, it gives CASRTMYTGELFF.